This TCR beta chain was documented in a study of T-cell reconstitution after alpha-beta-depleted transplantation in children. Molecular barcoding with unique molecular identifiers was used for the TCRbeta library. TCRdb re-called the PCR reads with MiXCR, one entry per CDR3 protein. Counted here are some 500,000 distinct CDR3 sequences, around a third occurring once; the ten biggest clones make up around 2.3%. The germline CDR1 and CDR2 sequences are DFQATT and SNEGSKA (reference sequence). With 5 bases removed from V and 6 bases from J, the gap between germline ends came to 23 bases. The CDR3 runs to 15 residues.

The genes are TRBV20-1 and TRBJ2-7; D possibly corresponds to TRBD1 (6 bases). The receptor's source is a human donor who donated a stem cell graft to a child with aplastic anemia. This specimen was PBMCs from the stem cell graft donor, taken from the stem cell graft. In nucleotides, the CDR3 is TGCAGTGCTGCGCGGTCCGGGACAAGGAAGCCCGAGCAGTACGTC. Its protein product is CSAARSGTRKPEQYV.